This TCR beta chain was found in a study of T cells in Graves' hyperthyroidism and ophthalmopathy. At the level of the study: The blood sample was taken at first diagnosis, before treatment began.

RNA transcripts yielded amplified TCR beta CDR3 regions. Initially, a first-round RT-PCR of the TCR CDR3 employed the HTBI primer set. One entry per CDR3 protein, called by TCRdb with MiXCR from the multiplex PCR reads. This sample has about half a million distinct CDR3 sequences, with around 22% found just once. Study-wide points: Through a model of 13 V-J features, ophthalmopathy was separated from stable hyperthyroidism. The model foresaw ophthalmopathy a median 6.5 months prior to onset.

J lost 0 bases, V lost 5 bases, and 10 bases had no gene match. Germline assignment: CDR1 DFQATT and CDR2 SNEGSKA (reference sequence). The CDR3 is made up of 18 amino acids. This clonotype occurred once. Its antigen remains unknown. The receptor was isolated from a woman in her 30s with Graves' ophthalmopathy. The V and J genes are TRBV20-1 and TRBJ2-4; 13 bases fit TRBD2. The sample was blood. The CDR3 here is CSAFTSGGGGLAKNIQYF. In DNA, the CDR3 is TGCAGTGCTTTCACTAGCGGGGGGGGTGGACTAGCCAAAAACATTCAGTACTTC.